A selection of T cell receptor beta chains follows, all from one sample in a study of CD8 T cells in ankylosing spondylitis. TCRdb ran MiXCR on the 5' RACE reads and lists one entry per CDR3 protein. Of 30,000 to 45,000 distinct CDR3 sequences listed, roughly 11% are singletons. The sequencing input was synovial fluid, either unsorted or a sorted T cell fraction (not recorded which). These TCRs come from a male donor with ankylosing spondylitis. CDR3s include the opening cysteine and the closing phenylalanine or tryptophan. Each record gives: clone size, D gene, J gene, V gene, CDR3 protein, CDR3 DNA. The D gene is left open where the match is weak. Where a row states a size, it is once, few, many or the class of an expanded clone; other rows omit it.

- - TRBJ1-2 TRBV7-9 CASSPTENYGYTF TGTGCCAGCAGCCCGACCGAGAACTATGGCTACACCTTC
- - TRBJ1-2 TRBV28 CASSLSGANYGYTF TGTGCCAGCAGTTTATCAGGGGCCAACTATGGCTACACCTTC
- - TRBJ1-2 TRBV6-2/TRBV6-3 CASSYSELYGYTF TGTGCCAGCAGTTACTCGGAATTGTATGGCTACACCTTC
medium-sized - TRBJ1-1 TRBV10-2 CASRQTTGSTEAFF TGCGCCAGCAGGCAAACGACTGGGAGCACTGAAGCTTTCTTT
few TRBD1 TRBJ1-4 TRBV6-5 CASSYEQGMREKLFF TGTGCCAGCAGTTACGAACAGGGGATGCGTGAAAAACTGTTTTTT
- - TRBJ1-4 TRBV27 CASSPGVLNEKLFF TGTGCCAGCAGCCCCGGGGTCCTTAATGAAAAACTGTTTTTT
few - TRBJ1-1 TRBV7-6 CASSLWIANTEAFF TGTGCCAGCAGCTTATGGATAGCGAACACTGAAGCTTTCTTT
- TRBD1 TRBJ2-2 TRBV11-1 CASSLTGQGVWTGELFF TGTGCCAGCAGCTTAACCGGACAGGGAGTATGGACCGGGGAGCTGTTTTTT
- - TRBJ2-7 TRBV11-2 CASTPGAGAPYEQYF TGTGCCAGCACCCCGGGGGCAGGCGCCCCCTACGAGCAGTACTTC
many - TRBJ2-2 TRBV5-1 CASSPQGGELFF TGCGCCAGCAGCCCGCAGGGCGGGGAGCTGTTTTTT
many TRBD1 TRBJ2-5 TRBV11-1 CASSRDRGETQYF TGTGCCAGCAGCCGCGACAGGGGGGAGACCCAGTACTTC
few TRBD1 TRBJ2-7 TRBV4-1 CASSQVGTGSSYEQYF TGCGCCAGCAGCCAAGTAGGGACAGGGAGCTCCTACGAGCAGTACTTC
many TRBD1 TRBJ2-4 TRBV7-9 CASSIAGTGGHIQYF TGTGCCAGCAGCATAGCAGGGACAGGGGGACACATTCAGTACTTC
- TRBD2 TRBJ2-1 TRBV4-1 CASSQRLSGLAGVGSSYNEQFF TGCGCCAGCAGCCAACGACTTTCCGGACTAGCGGGGGTTGGGAGCTCCTACAATGAGCAGTTCTTC
- TRBD2 TRBJ2-7 TRBV20-1 CSANLGTSGTYEQYF TGCAGTGCTAATCTTGGGACTAGCGGTACCTACGAGCAGTACTTC
- - TRBJ1-1 TRBV7-9 CASSLPFPTEAFF TGTGCCAGCAGCTTACCCTTTCCCACTGAAGCTTTCTTT
many - TRBJ2-1 TRBV12-3/TRBV12-4 CASSLSVLRGTYNEQFF TGTGCCAGCAGTTTATCGGTATTACGGGGCACCTACAATGAGCAGTTCTTC
few - TRBJ2-4 TRBV11-3 CASGSGAGQNIQYF TGTGCCAGCGGGTCGGGAGCCGGTCAAAACATTCAGTACTTC
many TRBD1 TRBJ2-7 TRBV25-1 CASGWTGDYEQYF TGTGCCAGCGGTTGGACAGGGGACTACGAGCAGTACTTC
many - TRBJ1-1 TRBV6-5 CASSYSNRNAEAFF TGTGCCAGCAGTTACTCTAATAGGAACGCTGAAGCTTTCTTT
many - TRBJ2-1 TRBV20-1 CSACAAGPNEQFF TGCAGTGCATGCGCGGCGGGGCCCAATGAGCAGTTCTTC
- - TRBJ2-1 TRBV4-1 CASSQVAGPREQFF TGCGCCAGCAGCCAAGTCGCCGGCCCCCGGGAGCAGTTCTTC
many - TRBJ1-5 TRBV10-3 CAISEDRPNQPQHF TGTGCCATCAGCGAAGACAGACCCAATCAGCCCCAGCATTTT
many - TRBJ1-5 TRBV28 CASREQELGNQPQHF TGTGCCAGCAGAGAACAGGAGTTGGGCAATCAGCCCCAGCATTTT
- - TRBJ2-1 TRBV7-2 CASSSGGSYNEQFF TGTGCCAGCAGCTCCGGTGGGTCCTACAATGAGCAGTTCTTC
many TRBD1 TRBJ1-6 TRBV25-1 CASSERAPNRGFNSPLHF TGTGCCAGCAGTGAGAGGGCACCAAACAGGGGTTTTAATTCACCCCTCCACTTT
few TRBD1 TRBJ2-7 TRBV27 CASARRQGSYEQYF TGTGCCAGCGCGAGGCGACAGGGTTCCTACGAGCAGTACTTC
many - TRBJ2-3 TRBV20-1 CSAQSHKLLDTQYF TGCAGTGCTCAATCGCATAAATTACTGGATACGCAGTATTTT
- TRBD1 TRBJ2-2 TRBV29-1 CSVALLGGITGELFF TGCAGCGTTGCCCTTCTAGGGGGCATCACCGGGGAGCTGTTTTTT
- - TRBJ2-1 TRBV12-3/TRBV12-4 CASSFPGRFSNEQFF TGTGCCAGCAGTTTTCCAGGGAGATTTTCCAATGAGCAGTTCTTC
many - TRBJ2-1 TRBV6-1 CASSTSSWEQFF -
- TRBD2 TRBJ2-1 TRBV24-1 CATSDRLQREAYNEQFF TGTGCCACCAGTGATCGCCTCCAGCGGGAGGCTTACAATGAGCAGTTCTTC
- TRBD2 TRBJ2-1 TRBV20-1 CSATILAGGDYNEQFF TGCAGTGCTACGATACTAGCGGGAGGGGACTACAATGAGCAGTTCTTC
many TRBD2 TRBJ2-1 TRBV13 CASSPSGRYYDNEQFF TGTGCCAGCAGCCCTAGCGGGAGGTACTACGACAATGAGCAGTTCTTC
few - TRBJ1-2 TRBV2 CATSLWGGSYGYTF TGTGCCACCTCCCTCTGGGGGGGCAGCTATGGCTACACCTTC
few - TRBJ1-1 TRBV12-3/TRBV12-4 CASSLHPNTEAFF TGTGCCAGCAGTTTACATCCGAACACTGAAGCTTTCTTT
- - TRBJ1-2 TRBV5-1 CASSLDSPIIGYTF TGCGCCAGCAGCTTGGACAGCCCGATCATCGGCTACACCTTC
many TRBD1 TRBJ2-5 TRBV11-2 CASSLIGGRETQYF TGTGCCAGCAGCTTAATAGGGGGCCGGGAGACCCAGTACTTC
many - TRBJ2-7 TRBV7-8 CASSSSLTGSTAYEQYF TGTGCCAGCAGCTCATCCCTGACGGGGAGTACGGCATACGAGCAGTACTTC
many - TRBJ2-3 TRBV5-6 CASSLEERWQYF TGTGCCAGCAGCTTAGAAGAGCGGTGGCAGTATTTT
- TRBD2 TRBJ2-7 TRBV4-3 CASSQGLAGGSTLTYEQYF TGCGCCAGCAGCCAAGGATTAGCGGGAGGATCGACTCTTACCTACGAGCAGTACTTC
many - TRBJ2-7 TRBV11-2 CASSSGLGGIHEQYF TGTGCCAGCAGCTCGGGACTAGGGGGCATCCACGAGCAGTACTTC
many TRBD1 TRBJ2-7 TRBV29-1 CSVDRGLSEQYF TGCAGCGTTGACAGGGGGCTGAGCGAGCAGTACTTC
few - TRBJ1-2 TRBV9 CASSGPRQKSNYGYTF TGTGCCAGCAGCGGGCCCCGACAAAAGTCCAACTATGGCTACACCTTC
many TRBD2 TRBJ2-1 TRBV7-8 CASSLEAPGGYNEQFF TGTGCCAGCAGCTTAGAGGCTCCGGGAGGGTACAATGAGCAGTTCTTC
few - TRBJ2-1 TRBV20-1 CSARKGGGDEQFF TGCAGTGCTAGAAAAGGGGGTGGGGATGAGCAGTTCTTC
many - TRBJ2-1 TRBV20-1 CSARIGRDLNEQFF TGCAGTGCTAGAATTGGGCGGGATCTCAATGAGCAGTTCTTC
few - TRBJ2-1 TRBV7-2 CASSFDPNNEQFF TGTGCCAGCAGCTTTGACCCCAACAATGAGCAGTTCTTC
few - TRBJ2-7 TRBV11-2 CASSFLQGHEQYF TGTGCCAGCAGCTTCCTCCAAGGGCACGAGCAGTACTTC
many TRBD2 TRBJ2-1 TRBV5-1 CASSLGLAGGYSYNEQFF TGCGCCAGCAGCCTGGGACTAGCGGGAGGTTACTCCTACAATGAGCAGTTCTTC